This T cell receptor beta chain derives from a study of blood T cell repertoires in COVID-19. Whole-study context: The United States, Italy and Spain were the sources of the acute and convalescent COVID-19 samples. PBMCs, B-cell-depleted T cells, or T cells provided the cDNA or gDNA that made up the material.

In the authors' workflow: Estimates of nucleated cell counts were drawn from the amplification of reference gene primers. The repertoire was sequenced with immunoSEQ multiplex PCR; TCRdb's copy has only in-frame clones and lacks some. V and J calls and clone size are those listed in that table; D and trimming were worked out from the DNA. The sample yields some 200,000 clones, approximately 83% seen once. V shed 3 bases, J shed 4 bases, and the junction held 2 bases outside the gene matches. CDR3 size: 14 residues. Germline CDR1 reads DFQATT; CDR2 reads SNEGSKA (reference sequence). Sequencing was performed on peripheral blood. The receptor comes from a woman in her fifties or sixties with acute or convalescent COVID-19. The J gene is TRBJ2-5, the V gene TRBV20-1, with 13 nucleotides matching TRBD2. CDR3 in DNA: TGCAGTGCTAGTACTAGCGGGGGGGCAGAGACCCAGTACTTC. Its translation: CSASTSGGAETQYF.